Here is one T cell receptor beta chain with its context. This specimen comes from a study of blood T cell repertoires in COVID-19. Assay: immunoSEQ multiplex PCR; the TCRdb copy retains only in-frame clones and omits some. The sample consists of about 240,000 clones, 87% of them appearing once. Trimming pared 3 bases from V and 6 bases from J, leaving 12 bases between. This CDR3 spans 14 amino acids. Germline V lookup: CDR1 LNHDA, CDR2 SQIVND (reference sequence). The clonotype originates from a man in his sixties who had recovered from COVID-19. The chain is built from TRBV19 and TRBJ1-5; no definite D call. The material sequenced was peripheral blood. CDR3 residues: CASSISPSRQPQHF. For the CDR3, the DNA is TGTGCCAGTAGTATTTCACCGAGCCGTCAGCCCCAGCATTTT.